This T cell receptor (beta chain) was observed in a study of blood T cell repertoires in COVID-19. Germline V gene data show CDR1 as MNHEY and CDR2 as SMNVEV (reference sequence). This CDR3 comprises 15 residues. With V trimmed by 2 bases and J by 7 bases, 7 bases remained unmatched. Under the authors' procedure: Amplifying reference gene primers gave estimates of nucleated cell counts. The method was immunoSEQ multiplex PCR; TCRdb's version includes in-frame clones alone and lacks a portion of them. The D gene and trimming were derived from the DNA, and the V and J assignments and clone size from that table. The sample consists of about 230,000 clones, about nine tenths of them appearing once.

The sequenced sample was peripheral blood. The V call is TRBV27, the J call TRBJ2-2; 7 positions match TRBD1. This TCR was recovered from a man between 50 and 59 years old with COVID-19, enrolled during active disease. CDR3 sequence reads: CASSLMAGGRGELFF. CDR3 sequence (DNA): TGTGCCAGCAGTTTAATGGCAGGGGGTCGCGGGGAGCTGTTTTTT.